This note documents a single TCR beta chain sequence. Attachment of unique molecular identifiers was made to individual cDNA molecules. TCRdb reprocessed the 5' RACE reads with MiXCR, giving one entry per CDR3 protein. The sample gives 40,000 to 45,000 distinct CDR3 sequences, 5% to 6.5% of which show up once; about 8.3% is in the top ten. This sample was taken from a study of early T cells in non-severe SARS-CoV-2 infection. Germline CDR1 and CDR2: DFQATT and SNEGSKA (reference sequence). The length of the CDR3 is 14 residues. The V end lost 1 base, the J end lost 7 bases, and 15 bases lay between the germline ends.

The specimen comprised whole blood, sampled at baseline. The chain is built from TRBV20-1 and TRBJ2-3; D is tentatively TRBD1 or TRBD2 (6 bases each). The sequence was collected from an adult who was a healthcare worker with PCR-confirmed SARS-CoV-2 infection or an uninfected control (not recorded which). In nucleotides, the CDR3 is TGCAGTGCTAGAGCGGGGGCCGGACCCAATACGCAGTATTTT. Protein: CSARAGAGPNTQYF.